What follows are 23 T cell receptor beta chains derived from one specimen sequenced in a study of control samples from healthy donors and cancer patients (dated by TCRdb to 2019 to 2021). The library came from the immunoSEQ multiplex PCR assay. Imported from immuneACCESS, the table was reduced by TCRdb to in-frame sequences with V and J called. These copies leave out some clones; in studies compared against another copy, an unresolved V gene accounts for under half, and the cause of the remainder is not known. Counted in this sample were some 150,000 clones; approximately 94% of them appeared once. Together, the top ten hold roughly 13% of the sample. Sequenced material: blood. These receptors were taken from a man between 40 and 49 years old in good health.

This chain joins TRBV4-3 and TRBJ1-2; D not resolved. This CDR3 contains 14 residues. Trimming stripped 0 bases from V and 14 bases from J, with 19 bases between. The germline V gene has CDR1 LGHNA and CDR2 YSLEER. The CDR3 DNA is TGCGCCAGCAGCCAAGATCGCGGCAGAGGAATCGGGACCTTC. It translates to CASSQDRGRGIGTF.

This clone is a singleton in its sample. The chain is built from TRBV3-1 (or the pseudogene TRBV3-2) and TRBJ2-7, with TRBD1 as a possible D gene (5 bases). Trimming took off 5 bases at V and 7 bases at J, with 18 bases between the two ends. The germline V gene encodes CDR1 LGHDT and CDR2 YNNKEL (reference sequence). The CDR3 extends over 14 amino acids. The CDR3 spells CASSELGPYKEQYF. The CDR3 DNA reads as TGTGCCAGCAGCGAACTGGGGCCCTACAAGGAGCAGTACTTC.

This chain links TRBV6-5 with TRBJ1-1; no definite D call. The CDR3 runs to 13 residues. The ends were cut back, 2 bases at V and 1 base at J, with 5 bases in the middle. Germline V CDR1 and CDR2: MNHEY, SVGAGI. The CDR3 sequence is CASSYQPNTEAFF. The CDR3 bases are TGTGCCAGCAGTTACCAGCCGAACACTGAAGCTTTCTTT.

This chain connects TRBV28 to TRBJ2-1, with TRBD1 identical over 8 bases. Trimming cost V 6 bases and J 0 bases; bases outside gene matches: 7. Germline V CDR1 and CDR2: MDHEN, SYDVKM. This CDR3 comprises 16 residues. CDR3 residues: CASSLRTGYSYNEQFF. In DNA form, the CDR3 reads TGTGCCAGCAGCCTTAGGACAGGGTACTCCTACAATGAGCAGTTCTTC.

The CDR3 here is CASSAQGTFYTDTQYF. The CDR3 nucleotides are TGTGCCAGCAGCGCCCAGGGGACTTTCTACACAGATACGCAGTATTTT. This chain links TRBV3-1 (or the pseudogene TRBV3-2) with TRBJ2-3; D assignment may be TRBD1 or TRBD2 (6 bases each). The CDR3 sequence is 16 residues long. CDR1 LGHDT and CDR2 YNNKEL come from the germline V gene (reference sequence). Between the trimmed V and J ends, which lost 5 bases and 2 bases, there was a span of 17 bases.

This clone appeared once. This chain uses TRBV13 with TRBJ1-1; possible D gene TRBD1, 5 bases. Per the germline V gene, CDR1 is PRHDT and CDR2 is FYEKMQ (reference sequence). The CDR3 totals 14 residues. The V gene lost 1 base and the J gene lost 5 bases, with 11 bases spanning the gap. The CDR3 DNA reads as TGTGCCAGCAGCTTAGCCCTGAAGGGGACTGAAGCTTTCTTT. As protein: CASSLALKGTEAFF. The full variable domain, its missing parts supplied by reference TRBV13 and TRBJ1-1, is AAGVIQSPRHLIKEKRETATLKCYPIPRHDTVYWYQQGPGQDPQFLISFYEKMQSDKGSIPDRFSAQQFSDYHSELNMSSLELGDSALYFCASSLALKGTEAFFGQGTRLTVV.

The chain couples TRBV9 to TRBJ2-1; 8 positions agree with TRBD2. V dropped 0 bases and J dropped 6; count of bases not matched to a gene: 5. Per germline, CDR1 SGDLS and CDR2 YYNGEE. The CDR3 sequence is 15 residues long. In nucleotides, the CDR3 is TGTGCCAGCAGCGTAGCGGGAGGGCCCATCAATGAGCAGTTCTTC. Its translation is CASSVAGGPINEQFF.

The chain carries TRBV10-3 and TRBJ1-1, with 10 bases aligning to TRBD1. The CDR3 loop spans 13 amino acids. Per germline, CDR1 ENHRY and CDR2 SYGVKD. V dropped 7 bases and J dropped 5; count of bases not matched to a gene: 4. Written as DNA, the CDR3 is TGTGCCATCACCCGGGACAGGGGTACTGAAGCTTTCTTT. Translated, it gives CAITRDRGTEAFF.

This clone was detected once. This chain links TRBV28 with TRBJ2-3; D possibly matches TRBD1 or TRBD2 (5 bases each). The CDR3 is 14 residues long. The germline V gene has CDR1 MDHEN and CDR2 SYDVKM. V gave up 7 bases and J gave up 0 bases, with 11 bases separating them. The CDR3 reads CASKMRGSTDTQYF. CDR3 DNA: TGTGCCAGCAAAATGAGGGGAAGCACAGATACGCAGTATTTT.

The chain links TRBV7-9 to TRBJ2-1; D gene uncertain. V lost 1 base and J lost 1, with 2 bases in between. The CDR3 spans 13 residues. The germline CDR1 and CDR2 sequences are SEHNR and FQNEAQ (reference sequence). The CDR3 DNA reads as TGTGCCAGCAGCTTAGAATCCTACAATGAGCAGTTCTTC. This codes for CASSLESYNEQFF.

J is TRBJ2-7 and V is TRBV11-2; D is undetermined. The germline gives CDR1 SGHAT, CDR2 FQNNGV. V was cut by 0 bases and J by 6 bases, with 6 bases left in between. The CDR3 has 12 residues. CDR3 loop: CASSLDRIEQYF. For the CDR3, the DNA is TGTGCCAGCAGCTTAGATCGAATCGAGCAGTACTTC.

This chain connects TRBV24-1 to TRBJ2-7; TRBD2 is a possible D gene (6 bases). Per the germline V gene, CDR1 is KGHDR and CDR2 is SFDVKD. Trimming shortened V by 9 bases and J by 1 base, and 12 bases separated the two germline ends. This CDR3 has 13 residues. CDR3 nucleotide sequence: TGTGCCACCGGAGGGCGGGGTTCCTACGAGCAGTACTTC. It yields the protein CATGGRGSYEQYF.

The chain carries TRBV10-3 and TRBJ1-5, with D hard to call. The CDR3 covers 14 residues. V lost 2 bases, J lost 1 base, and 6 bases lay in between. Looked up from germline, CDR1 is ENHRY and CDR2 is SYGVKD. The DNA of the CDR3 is TGTGCCATCAGTGAGCTCGGGAGCAATCAGCCCCAGCATTTT. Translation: CAISELGSNQPQHF.

CDR3 coding DNA: TGTGCCAGCAGTTACCTAGGAGGGAACACTGAAGCTTTCTTT. This sequence encodes CASSYLGGNTEAFF. The chain uses TRBV6-5 and TRBJ1-1; no reliable D call. CDR3 length equals 14 residues. Germline CDR1 MNHEY, CDR2 SVGAGI. V was cut by 2 bases and J by 1 base, with 8 bases left in between.

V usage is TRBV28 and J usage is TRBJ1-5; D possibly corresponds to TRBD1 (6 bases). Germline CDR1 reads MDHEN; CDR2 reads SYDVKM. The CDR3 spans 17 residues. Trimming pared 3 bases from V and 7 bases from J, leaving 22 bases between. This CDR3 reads CASSLGQGITFWQPQHF. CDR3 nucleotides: TGTGCCAGCAGTTTGGGGCAGGGGATTACGTTTTGGCAGCCCCAGCATTTT.

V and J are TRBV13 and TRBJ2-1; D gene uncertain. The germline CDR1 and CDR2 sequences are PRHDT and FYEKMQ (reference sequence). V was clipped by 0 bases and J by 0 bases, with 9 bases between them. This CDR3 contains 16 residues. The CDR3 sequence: CASSLGGSSSYNEQFF. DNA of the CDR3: TGTGCCAGCAGCTTAGGTGGGTCCTCCTCCTACAATGAGCAGTTCTTC.

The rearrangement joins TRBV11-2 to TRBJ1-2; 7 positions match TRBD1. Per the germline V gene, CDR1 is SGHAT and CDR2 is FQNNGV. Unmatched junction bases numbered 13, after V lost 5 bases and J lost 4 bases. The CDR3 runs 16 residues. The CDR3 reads CASSPQGSPIAYGYTF. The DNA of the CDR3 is TGTGCCAGCAGCCCACAGGGGTCCCCTATCGCCTATGGCTACACCTTC.

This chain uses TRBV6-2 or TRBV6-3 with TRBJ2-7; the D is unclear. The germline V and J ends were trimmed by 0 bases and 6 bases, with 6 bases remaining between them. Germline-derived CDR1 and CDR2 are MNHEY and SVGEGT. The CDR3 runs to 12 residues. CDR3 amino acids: CASSYSISEQYF. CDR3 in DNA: TGTGCCAGCAGTTACTCGATCTCCGAGCAGTACTTC.

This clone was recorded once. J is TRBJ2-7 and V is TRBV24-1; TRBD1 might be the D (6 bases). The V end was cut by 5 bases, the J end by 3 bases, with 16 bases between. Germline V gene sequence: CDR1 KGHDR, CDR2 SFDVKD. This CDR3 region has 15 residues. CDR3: CATSGSGERNYEQYF. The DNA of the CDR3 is TGTGCCACCAGTGGGTCAGGGGAGAGAAACTACGAGCAGTACTTC.

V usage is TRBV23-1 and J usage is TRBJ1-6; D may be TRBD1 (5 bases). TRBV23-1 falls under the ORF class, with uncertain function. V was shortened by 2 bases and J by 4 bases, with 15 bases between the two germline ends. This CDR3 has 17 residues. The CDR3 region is CASSQDRATQYNSPLHF. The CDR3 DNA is TGCGCCAGCAGTCAAGACAGAGCTACCCAGTATAATTCACCCCTCCACTTT.

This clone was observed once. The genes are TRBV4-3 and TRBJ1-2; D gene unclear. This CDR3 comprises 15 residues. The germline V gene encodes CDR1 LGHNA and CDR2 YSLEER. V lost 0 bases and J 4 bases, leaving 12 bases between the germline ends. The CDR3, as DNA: TGCGCCAGCAGCCAAGATTCAGACACACTCTATGGCTACACCTTC. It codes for CASSQDSDTLYGYTF.

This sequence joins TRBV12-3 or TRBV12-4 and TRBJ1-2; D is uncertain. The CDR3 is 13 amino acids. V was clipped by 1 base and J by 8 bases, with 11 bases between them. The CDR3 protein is CASSLGPAAGYTF. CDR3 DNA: TGTGCCAGCAGTTTAGGCCCAGCAGCCGGCTACACCTTC.

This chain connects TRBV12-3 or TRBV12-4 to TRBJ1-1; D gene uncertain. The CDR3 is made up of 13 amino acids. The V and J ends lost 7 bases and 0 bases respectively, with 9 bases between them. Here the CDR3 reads CASTLSMNTEAFF. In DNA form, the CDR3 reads TGTGCCAGCACCTTATCCATGAACACTGAAGCTTTCTTT.